These 13 T cell receptor beta chains came from one sample sequenced in a study of graft-versus-host responses after intestinal transplantation. Method: immunoSEQ multiplex PCR; TCRdb's copy keeps in-frame clones and lacks some. The table has 15,000 to 20,000 clones, roughly 94% seen once. The specimen was PBMCs, collected 23 days after intestinal transplant. These receptors all come from a human patient who received an intestinal transplant, so some T cells may come from the graft donor.

The chain recombines TRBV10-3 with TRBJ2-5, with 11 bases that match TRBD2. Trimming removed 2 bases from V and 4 bases from J; junction bases left unmatched: 0. The CDR3 has 14 residues. CDR1 and CDR2 (germline): ENHRY, SYGVKD. Written as DNA, the CDR3 is TGTGCCATCAGTGAGACTAGCGGGAGAGAGACCCAGTACTTC. Protein sequence: CAISETSGRETQYF.

This clone was recorded once. The chain links TRBV6-5 to TRBJ1-1; 11 bases are a match to TRBD1. Germline CDR1 is MNHEY and CDR2 is SVGAGI. V shed 7 bases, J shed 1 base, and the junction held 5 bases outside the gene matches. The CDR3 is 15 residues long. The CDR3 loop is CASTWTGGSNTEAFF. As DNA, the CDR3 is TGTGCCAGCACCTGGACAGGGGGCTCGAACACTGAAGCTTTCTTT.

The V and J genes are TRBV25-1 and TRBJ1-1; D remains ambiguous. The CDR3 consists of 12 residues. The V gene lost 0 bases and the J gene lost 2 bases, with 1 base spanning the gap. Germline CDR1 MGHDK, CDR2 SYGVNS. The CDR3 protein is CASSEYNTEAFF. As DNA, the CDR3 is TGTGCCAGCAGTGAATATAACACTGAAGCTTTCTTT. The complete variable domain, with remaining parts taken from reference TRBV25-1 and TRBJ1-1, reads EADIYQTPRYLVIGTGKKITLECSQTMGHDKMYWYQQDPGMELHLIHYSYGVNSTEKGDLSSESTVSRIRTEHFPLTLESARPSHTSQYLCASSEYNTEAFFGQGTRLTVV.

This clone was seen only once. V gene TRBV18 combines with J gene TRBJ2-7; 7 nucleotides line up with TRBD1. Germline V gene lookup returns CDR1 KGHSH and CDR2 LQKENI. This CDR3 comprises 13 residues. Losses at the gene ends were 5 bases for V and 0 bases for J; bases not matched to a gene: 1. The CDR3, as DNA: TGTGCCAGCTCAGGGGACAGCTCCTACGAGCAGTACTTC. Translating gives CASSGDSSYEQYF.

The rearrangement uses TRBV27 and TRBJ2-5, with 8 positions matching TRBD1. The end of the DNA fits TRBJ2-7 better, so the J call may be wrong. The germline V gene has CDR1 MNHEY and CDR2 SMNVEV (reference sequence). This CDR3 has 15 amino acids. CDR3 sequence (DNA): TGTGCCAGCAGTTACGCCCGGGGACAGGCCTACGAGCAGTACTTC. It translates to CASSYARGQAYEQYF.

The gene calls are TRBV6-6 and TRBJ1-5; possibly TRBD1 for D (5 bases). Germline CDR1 is MNHNY and CDR2 is SVGAGI (reference sequence). The germline V and J ends were trimmed by 5 bases and 11 bases, with 10 bases remaining between them. The CDR3 runs to 11 residues. CDR3 amino acids: CASSPRGAQHF. The CDR3 DNA follows: TGTGCCAGCAGTCCCAGAGGGGCCCAGCATTTT.

The chain is built from TRBV28 and TRBJ1-2; 9 bases map to TRBD1. The CDR3 covers 20 residues. Trimming removed 1 base from V and 3 bases from J; junction bases left unmatched: 18. Germline CDR1 MDHEN, CDR2 SYDVKM. CDR3 nucleotides: TGTGCCAGCAGTTTATTGCGGGGACAGGGTGTGGGTCTCCCCTACTATGGCTACACCTTC. It yields the protein CASSLLRGQGVGLPYYGYTF.

The chain carries TRBV6-1 and TRBJ2-7; D may correspond to TRBD1 or TRBD2 (5 bases each). Per the germline V gene, CDR1 is MNHNS and CDR2 is SASEGT. Trimming pared 6 bases from V and 3 bases from J, leaving 18 bases between. The CDR3 is 15 amino acids. The CDR3 spells CASRADTLLGYEQYF. For the CDR3, the DNA is TGTGCCAGCAGAGCGGACACGCTCTTGGGCTACGAGCAGTACTTC.

This chain joins TRBV7-9 and TRBJ2-5; a possible D gene is TRBD2 (6 bases). The end of the DNA fits TRBJ2-7 better, so the J call may be wrong. The CDR3 has 15 amino acids. Germline lookup yields CDR1 SEHNR and CDR2 FQNEAQ (reference sequence). The CDR3 region is CASSLEEVGGYEQYF. The CDR3 DNA sequence: TGTGCCAGCAGCTTAGAGGAGGTGGGGGGTTACGAGCAGTACTTC.

About this clone itself: One base away lies a much larger clone, so this may be a sequencing read error. This specimen includes other DNA sequences encoding the same CDR3. The chain couples TRBV9 to TRBJ1-2; weak D call: TRBD1 (6 bases). There are 15 residues in the CDR3. V dropped 0 bases and J dropped 7 bases, with 16 bases sitting between them. The germline gives CDR1 SGDLS, CDR2 YYNGEE. The CDR3 DNA reads TGTGCCAGCAGCGTAGGCGGGGGCCCGGGGGTTGGCTACACCTTC. It is translated as CASSVGGGPGVGYTF.

DNA for the CDR3: TGTGCCAGCAGTATCGCCCGAAGGATCGAGCAGTACTTC. Translating it yields CASSIARRIEQYF. This chain links TRBV28 with TRBJ2-7; D is unresolved. V dropped 5 bases and J dropped 6 bases, with 14 bases sitting between them. This CDR3 has 13 amino acids. The V gene's germline CDR1 is MDHEN and CDR2 SYDVKM.

The chain joins TRBV19 to TRBJ1-1; D might be TRBD1 (5 bases). Germline V gene sequence: CDR1 LNHDA, CDR2 SQIVND (reference sequence). This CDR3 is built from 15 residues. The germline V and J ends were trimmed by 3 bases and 0 bases, with 11 bases remaining between them. In DNA, the CDR3 is TGTGCCAGTAGTATTGACAGATTAATGAACACTGAAGCTTTCTTT. Protein sequence: CASSIDRLMNTEAFF.

The chain employs TRBV4-1 and TRBJ2-5; the D gene is possibly TRBD2 (5 bases). Looked up from germline, CDR1 is MGHRA and CDR2 is YSYEKL. The CDR3 length is 15 residues. Trimming stripped 0 bases from V and 5 bases from J, with 13 bases between. The CDR3: CASSQDELGSETQYF. CDR3 bases: TGCGCCAGCAGCCAAGATGAACTAGGATCGGAGACCCAGTACTTC.